This is a list of T cell receptor beta chains from one sample in a study of T cell clonotyping in hematopoietic cell transplantation. Clones were sequenced by immunoSEQ multiplex PCR, and TCRdb holds only the in-frame ones, with some missing. The sample shows approximately 4,400 clones, about 74% of them seen only once. The sequencing used PBMCs, collected 100 days after allogeneic stem cell transplant. The receptors stem from a male patient over 55 who had an allogeneic stem cell transplant, so the T cells may come from the graft donor. Some clones in this sample may be carry-over from other donors' samples. The CDR3 runs from the conserved cysteine through the conserved F or W. The D gene is left open where the match is weak. Some rows have no size entry. The others give once, few or many, or a class for an expanded clone.

CDR3aa: CASSLVGGTLAAEQYF
CDR3nt: TGTGCCAGCAGCTTAGTTGGCGGGACATTGGCGGCCGAGCAGTACTTC
v_gene: TRBV7-2
j_gene: TRBJ2-7
abundance: .
len: 16
d_gene: .

CDR3aa: CAISEGDGNQPQHF
CDR3nt: TGTGCCATCAGTGAAGGGGACGGCAATCAGCCCCAGCATTTT
v_gene: TRBV10-3
j_gene: TRBJ1-5
abundance: .
len: 14
d_gene: .

CDR3aa: CASSLRQGATRYGYTF
CDR3nt: TGTGCCAGCAGCTTAAGACAGGGGGCGACGAGATATGGCTACACCTTC
v_gene: TRBV7-8
j_gene: TRBJ1-2
abundance: .
len: 16
d_gene: TRBD1

CDR3aa: CASSLAGSVLTGDNYGYTF
CDR3nt: TGTGCCAGCAGCTTAGCAGGTTCGGTTTTGACAGGGGATAACTATGGCTACACCTTC
v_gene: TRBV7-8
j_gene: TRBJ1-2
abundance: .
len: 19
d_gene: TRBD1

CDR3aa: CASSGRTGGYGYTF
CDR3nt: TGTGCCAGCTCCGGGAGGACGGGAGGGTATGGCTACACCTTC
v_gene: TRBV7-2
j_gene: TRBJ1-2
abundance: .
len: 14
d_gene: .

CDR3aa: CAWSVHQGAKNIQYF
CDR3nt: TGTGCCTGGAGTGTACATCAGGGCGCCAAAAACATTCAGTACTTC
v_gene: TRBV30
j_gene: TRBJ2-4
abundance: .
len: 15
d_gene: .

CDR3aa: CASSPGTALNYGYTF
CDR3nt: TGTGCCAGCAGTCCCGGGACAGCGCTCAACTATGGCTACACCTTC
v_gene: TRBV2
j_gene: TRBJ1-2
abundance: .
len: 15
d_gene: TRBD1

CDR3aa: CAWNGPPGETQYF
CDR3nt: TGTGCCTGGAATGGGCCACCGGGAGAGACCCAGTACTTC
v_gene: TRBV30
j_gene: TRBJ2-5
abundance: .
len: 13
d_gene: .

CDR3aa: CASSLMEGAETQYF
CDR3nt: TGTGCCAGCAGCTTAATGGAGGGGGCCGAGACCCAGTACTTC
v_gene: TRBV7-9
j_gene: TRBJ2-5
abundance: .
len: 14
d_gene: .

CDR3aa: CSAAAHNEQFF
CDR3nt: TGCAGTGCCGCGGCACACAATGAGCAGTTCTTC
v_gene: TRBV20-1
j_gene: TRBJ2-1
abundance: once
len: 11
d_gene: .

CDR3aa: CASSRDRGNIQYF
CDR3nt: TGTGCCAGCAGTAGGGACAGGGGGAACATTCAGTACTTC
v_gene: TRBV2
j_gene: TRBJ2-4
abundance: once
len: 13
d_gene: TRBD1

CDR3aa: CASSLEDTEPTEAFF
CDR3nt: TGTGCCAGCAGCTTGGAGGACACTGAGCCAACTGAAGCTTTCTTT
v_gene: TRBV5-4
j_gene: TRBJ1-1
abundance: .
len: 15
d_gene: .

CDR3aa: CASSSQTRSYEQYF
CDR3nt: TGTGCCAGTAGTAGTCAGACACGCTCCTACGAGCAGTACTTC
v_gene: TRBV19
j_gene: TRBJ2-7
abundance: .
len: 14
d_gene: .

CDR3aa: CASSSDGSPYEQYF
CDR3nt: TGTGCCAGCAGCTCGGACGGTTCCCCCTACGAGCAGTACTTC
v_gene: TRBV5-6
j_gene: TRBJ2-7
abundance: .
len: 14
d_gene: .

CDR3aa: CASSYAGTEAFF
CDR3nt: TGTGCCAGCAGTTACGCGGGCACTGAAGCTTTCTTT
v_gene: TRBV6-5
j_gene: TRBJ1-1
abundance: .
len: 12
d_gene: .

CDR3aa: CASSLGGAIGEQYF
CDR3nt: TGTGCCAGCAGCTTAGGGGGGGCGATAGGGGAGCAGTACTTC
v_gene: TRBV7-3
j_gene: TRBJ2-7
abundance: .
len: 14
d_gene: .

CDR3aa: CASSMDGDYGYTF
CDR3nt: TGTGCCAGTAGTATGGACGGAGACTATGGCTACACCTTC
v_gene: TRBV19
j_gene: TRBJ1-2
abundance: .
len: 13
d_gene: .

CDR3aa: CASSIGSGIYNEQFF
CDR3nt: TGTGCCAGTAGTATAGGAAGCGGAATATACAATGAGCAGTTCTTC
v_gene: TRBV19
j_gene: TRBJ2-1
abundance: few
len: 15
d_gene: .

CDR3aa: CASSEGDRGGGYTF
CDR3nt: TGTGCCAGCAGTGAAGGGGACAGGGGAGGAGGCTACACCTTC
v_gene: TRBV6-1
j_gene: TRBJ1-2
abundance: once
len: 14
d_gene: TRBD1

CDR3aa: CASSLEGGPDSYEQYF
CDR3nt: TGTGCCAGCAGCTTGGAGGGCGGGCCGGATTCCTACGAGCAGTACTTC
v_gene: TRBV13
j_gene: TRBJ2-7
abundance: .
len: 16
d_gene: .

CDR3aa: CASLKDRRVEGAFF
CDR3nt: TGTGCCAGCTTAAAGGACAGGAGGGTAGAAGGAGCTTTCTTT
v_gene: TRBV2
j_gene: TRBJ1-1
abundance: few
len: 14
d_gene: TRBD1

CDR3aa: CASSPGQGGSYEQYF
CDR3nt: TGTGCCAGCAGTCCCGGACAGGGAGGATCCTACGAGCAGTACTTC
v_gene: TRBV28
j_gene: TRBJ2-7
abundance: .
len: 15
d_gene: TRBD1

CDR3aa: CASSQHGGGGYEQYF
CDR3nt: TGTGCCAGCAGCCAACATGGGGGAGGTGGCTACGAGCAGTACTTC
v_gene: TRBV7-2
j_gene: TRBJ2-7
abundance: once
len: 15
d_gene: .

CDR3aa: CASSRDRASPNYGYTF
CDR3nt: TGTGCCAGCAGCCGTGATCGGGCCAGCCCCAACTATGGCTACACCTTC
v_gene: TRBV12-1
j_gene: TRBJ1-2
abundance: .
len: 16
d_gene: .

CDR3aa: CASSFVPGGEKLFF
CDR3nt: TGTGCCAGCAGTTTTGTGCCCGGAGGTGAAAAACTGTTTTTT
v_gene: TRBV28
j_gene: TRBJ1-4
abundance: .
len: 14
d_gene: .

CDR3aa: CASEGGSTEAFF
CDR3nt: TGTGCGAGTGAGGGGGGGAGCACTGAAGCTTTCTTT
v_gene: TRBV6-6
j_gene: TRBJ1-1
abundance: .
len: 12
d_gene: .

CDR3aa: CASRPQGYEQYF
CDR3nt: TGTGCCAGCAGACCACAGGGTTACGAGCAGTACTTC
v_gene: TRBV28
j_gene: TRBJ2-7
abundance: few
len: 12
d_gene: .

CDR3aa: CASSYGGEQFF
CDR3nt: TGTGCCAGCAGTTACGGAGGTGAGCAGTTCTTC
v_gene: TRBV6-5
j_gene: TRBJ2-1
abundance: once
len: 11
d_gene: .

CDR3aa: CASSPPALAGDDGEQYF
CDR3nt: TGTGCCAGCAGTCCCCCCGCCCTAGCGGGGGACGATGGGGAGCAGTACTTC
v_gene: TRBV28
j_gene: TRBJ2-7
abundance: .
len: 17
d_gene: TRBD2

CDR3aa: CATLLAGDHNEQFF
CDR3nt: TGTGCCACCCTACTAGCGGGAGACCACAATGAGCAGTTCTTC
v_gene: TRBV6-6
j_gene: TRBJ2-1
abundance: few
len: 14
d_gene: TRBD2

CDR3aa: CASSLGWDFGYEQYF
CDR3nt: TGCGCCAGCAGCTTGGGGTGGGACTTCGGGTACGAGCAGTACTTC
v_gene: TRBV5-1
j_gene: TRBJ2-7
abundance: .
len: 15
d_gene: .

CDR3aa: CASRNTGGVAYEQYF
CDR3nt: TGTGCCAGCAGGAACACAGGGGGCGTCGCCTACGAGCAGTACTTC
v_gene: TRBV6-5
j_gene: TRBJ2-7
abundance: .
len: 15
d_gene: TRBD1

CDR3aa: CASSLGDSIAKNIQYF
CDR3nt: TGTGCCAGCAGCTTGGGGGACAGTATAGCCAAAAACATTCAGTACTTC
v_gene: TRBV5-8
j_gene: TRBJ2-4
abundance: few
len: 16
d_gene: TRBD1

CDR3aa: CASSQGRGQGPSGTEAFF
CDR3nt: TGTGCCAGCAGCCAAGGTAGGGGACAGGGGCCTTCCGGGACTGAAGCCTTCTTT
v_gene: TRBV4-2
j_gene: TRBJ1-1
abundance: few
len: 18
d_gene: TRBD1

CDR3aa: CASGDRLNTEAFF
CDR3nt: TGTGCCAGCGGGGACAGACTGAACACTGAAGCTTTCTTT
v_gene: TRBV6-6
j_gene: TRBJ1-1
abundance: once
len: 13
d_gene: TRBD1

CDR3aa: CAWSVGEGSEQYF
CDR3nt: TGTGCCTGGAGTGTAGGGGAGGGGAGCGAGCAGTACTTC
v_gene: TRBV30
j_gene: TRBJ2-7
abundance: .
len: 13
d_gene: TRBD2

CDR3aa: CASSLDPGQGYEQYF
CDR3nt: TGCGCCAGCAGCTTGGATCCGGGACAGGGCTACGAGCAGTACTTC
v_gene: TRBV5-1
j_gene: TRBJ2-7
abundance: once
len: 15
d_gene: TRBD1

CDR3aa: CASSQEYRWPEEQYF
CDR3nt: TGTGCCAGCAGCCAAGAGTACCGTTGGCCTGAAGAGCAGTACTTC
v_gene: TRBV4-2
j_gene: TRBJ2-7
abundance: .
len: 15
d_gene: .

CDR3aa: CASSRQRHHEQYF
CDR3nt: TGCGCCAGCAGCAGACAAAGACACCACGAGCAGTACTTC
v_gene: TRBV10-1
j_gene: TRBJ2-7
abundance: few
len: 13
d_gene: .

CDR3aa: CASRRLAGYTGELFF
CDR3nt: TGTGCCAGCAGGAGACTAGCGGGTTACACCGGGGAGCTGTTTTTT
v_gene: TRBV11-2
j_gene: TRBJ2-2
abundance: .
len: 15
d_gene: TRBD2

CDR3aa: CAGSLTRRGGSLSNYGYTF
CDR3nt: TGTGCCGGCAGCCTGACAAGGCGTGGTGGCAGCCTCTCTAACTATGGCTACACCTTC
v_gene: TRBV5-7
j_gene: TRBJ1-2
abundance: .
len: 19
d_gene: .

CDR3aa: CASAERGRGETQYF
CDR3nt: TGTGCCAGTGCCGAGCGGGGGCGCGGAGAGACCCAGTACTTC
v_gene: TRBV19
j_gene: TRBJ2-5
abundance: few
len: 14
d_gene: TRBD2

CDR3aa: CASSDSGEGEKLFF
CDR3nt: TGTGCCAGCAGTGACTCGGGGGAGGGGGAAAAACTGTTTTTT
v_gene: TRBV6-1
j_gene: TRBJ1-4
abundance: .
len: 14
d_gene: .

CDR3aa: CASSFGTPSYEQYF
CDR3nt: TGTGCCAGCAGCTTCGGGACACCATCCTACGAGCAGTACTTC
v_gene: TRBV11-3
j_gene: TRBJ2-7
abundance: few
len: 14
d_gene: .

CDR3aa: CASSTQPGQGNGEQYF
CDR3nt: TGCGCCAGCAGCACCCAACCGGGACAGGGAAACGGGGAGCAGTACTTC
v_gene: TRBV5-1
j_gene: TRBJ2-7
abundance: .
len: 16
d_gene: TRBD1

CDR3aa: CASGLGDTQYF
CDR3nt: TGTGCCAGCGGTCTGGGCGATACGCAGTATTTT
v_gene: TRBV7-2
j_gene: TRBJ2-3
abundance: .
len: 11
d_gene: .

CDR3aa: CASSLDSGPNTGELFF
CDR3nt: TGTGCCAGCAGTCTAGACTCGGGACCTAACACCGGGGAGCTGTTTTTT
v_gene: TRBV25-1
j_gene: TRBJ2-2
abundance: .
len: 16
d_gene: .

CDR3aa: CASSSHTWTGVNSPLHF
CDR3nt: TGTGCCAGCAGCTCCCATACTTGGACAGGGGTGAATTCACCCCTCCACTTT
v_gene: TRBV7-9
j_gene: TRBJ1-6
abundance: few
len: 17
d_gene: TRBD1

CDR3aa: CAISESISGLEKNIQYF
CDR3nt: TGTGCCATCAGTGAGTCGATTTCGGGACTAGAGAAAAACATTCAGTACTTC
v_gene: TRBV10-3
j_gene: TRBJ2-4
abundance: .
len: 17
d_gene: TRBD2